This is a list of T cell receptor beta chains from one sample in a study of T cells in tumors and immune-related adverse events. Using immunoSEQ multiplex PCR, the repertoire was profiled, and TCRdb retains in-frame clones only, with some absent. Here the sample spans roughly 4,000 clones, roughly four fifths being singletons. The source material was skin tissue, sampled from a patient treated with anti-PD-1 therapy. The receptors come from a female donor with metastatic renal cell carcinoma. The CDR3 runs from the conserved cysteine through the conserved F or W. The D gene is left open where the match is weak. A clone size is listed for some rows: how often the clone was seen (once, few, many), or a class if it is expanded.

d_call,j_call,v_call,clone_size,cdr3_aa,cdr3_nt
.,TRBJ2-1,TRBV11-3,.,CASSRRGGQFF,TGTGCCAGCAGCCGGAGGGGGGGGCAGTTCTTC
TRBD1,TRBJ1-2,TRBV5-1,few,CASNPQGTDYGYTF,TGCGCCAGCAACCCACAGGGGACGGACTATGGCTACACCTTC
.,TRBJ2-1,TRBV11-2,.,CASSIRLDEQFF,TGTGCCAGCAGCATCAGGTTGGATGAGCAGTTCTTC
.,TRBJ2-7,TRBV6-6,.,CASSYLGLGYYEQYF,TGTGCCAGCAGTTACCTGGGATTAGGGTACTACGAGCAGTACTTC
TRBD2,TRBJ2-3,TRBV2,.,CASSDRGDGTDTQYF,TGTGCCAGCAGTGACCGGGGGGACGGCACAGATACGCAGTATTTT
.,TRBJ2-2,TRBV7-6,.,CASSPNTGELFF,TGTGCCAGCAGCCCTAATACCGGGGAGCTGTTTTTT
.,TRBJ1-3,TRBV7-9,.,CASREEGTGNTIYF,TGTGCCAGCAGGGAGGAAGGGACTGGAAACACCATATATTTT
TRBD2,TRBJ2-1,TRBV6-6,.,CASSLAGSYNEQFF,TGTGCCAGCAGTCTAGCGGGTTCCTACAATGAGCAGTTCTTC
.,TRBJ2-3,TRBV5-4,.,CASTLSTGYTDTQYF,TGTGCCAGCACCCTAAGCACCGGCTACACAGATACGCAGTATTTT
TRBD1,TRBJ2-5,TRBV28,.,CASSERQGGTETQYF,TGTGCCAGCAGTGAGAGACAGGGTGGGACCGAGACCCAGTACTTC
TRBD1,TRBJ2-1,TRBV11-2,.,CASSDRVSYNEQFF,TGTGCCAGCAGCGACAGGGTTTCCTACAATGAGCAGTTCTTC
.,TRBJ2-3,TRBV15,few,CATTGSSFVLTDTQYF,TGTGCCACCACAGGGTCGAGCTTTGTCCTCACAGATACGCAGTATTTT
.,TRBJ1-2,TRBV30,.,CAWRTAGGRGYTF,TGTGCCTGGAGAACCGCGGGGGGTAGGGGCTACACCTTC
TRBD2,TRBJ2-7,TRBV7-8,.,CASSSGLAGGRGSYEQYF,TGTGCCAGCAGCTCGGGACTAGCGGGAGGAAGGGGCTCCTACGAGCAGTACTTC
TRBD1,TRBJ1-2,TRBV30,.,CAWESSGNRGVRYGYTF,TGTGCCTGGGAGAGTAGTGGAAACAGGGGCGTCCGCTATGGCTACACCTTC